This T cell receptor beta chain was found in a study of beta chain features in type 1 diabetes. A CD45RO/CCR7/CD25/CD127/CD95/CD27 panel sorted naive, central memory, regulatory and stem cell-like memory CD4+ cells. Sequenced material consisted of expressed TCRB transcripts (all of the isolated RNA was reverse transcribed). The data were produced by immunoSEQ multiplex PCR, yet TCRdb's version contains in-frame clones alone and is incomplete. The sample includes roughly 450,000 clones, 11% to 15% seen only once; the top ten take about 0.04%. From germline, CDR1 is KGHSH and CDR2 LQKENI. The CDR3 is 15 amino acids. Germline trimming cut 0 bases from V and 2 bases from J; bases unmatched to any gene: 3.

The sample consisted of naive CD4+ T cells from blood. The TCR originated in a man between 25 and 39 years old in good health. V and J are TRBV18 and TRBJ1-2; 7 bases line up with TRBD1. CDR3 protein: CASSPPGQTNYGYTF. The CDR3 DNA reads TGTGCCAGCTCACCACCGGGACAGACAAACTATGGCTACACCTTC.